Included here is one T cell receptor (beta chain) sequence, with context. The sample originates from a study of blood T cell repertoires in COVID-19. Study-wide background: Samples taken during acute and convalescent COVID-19 were collected in the United States, Italy and Spain. The cDNA or gDNA used as material had been derived from T cells, B-cell-depleted T cells, or PBMCs.

The CDR3 covers 11 residues. Germline lookup yields CDR1 DFQATT and CDR2 SNEGSKA (reference sequence). The V gene lost 7 bases and the J gene lost 5 bases, with 11 bases spanning the gap. Original handling: Amplifying reference gene primers gave estimates of nucleated cell counts. Sequenced by immunoSEQ multiplex PCR; TCRdb stores in-frame clones only, minus some. That table gives V, J and clone size, and the DNA gave D and trimming. The repertoire has more than 95,000 clones, over 75% of them found once; the top ten carry about 1%. The TCR was taken from a woman of 80 years or more with acute or convalescent COVID-19. The sequencing sample was made of peripheral blood. J is TRBJ1-1 and V is TRBV20-1; the D is unclear. The CDR3 is CSERPGTEAFF. The CDR3 coding sequence is TGCAGTGAACGCCCGGGGACTGAAGCTTTCTTT.